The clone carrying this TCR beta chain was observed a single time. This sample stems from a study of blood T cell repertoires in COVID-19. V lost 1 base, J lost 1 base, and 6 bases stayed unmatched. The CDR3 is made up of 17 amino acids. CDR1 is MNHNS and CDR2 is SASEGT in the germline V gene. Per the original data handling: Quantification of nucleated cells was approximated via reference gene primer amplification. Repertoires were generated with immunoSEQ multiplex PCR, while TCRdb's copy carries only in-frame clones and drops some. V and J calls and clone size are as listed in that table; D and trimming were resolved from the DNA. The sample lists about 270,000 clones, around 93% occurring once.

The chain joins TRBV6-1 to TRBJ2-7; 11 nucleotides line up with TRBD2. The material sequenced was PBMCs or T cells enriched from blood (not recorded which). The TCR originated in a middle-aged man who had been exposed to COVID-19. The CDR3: CASSEVSGRAGSYEQYF. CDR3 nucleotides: TGTGCCAGCAGTGAAGTTAGCGGGAGGGCCGGATCCTACGAGCAGTACTTC.